Following are 25 T cell receptor beta chains from one sample sequenced in a study of regulatory T cells in long-lasting Graves disease. CDR3-region Arm-PCR and iRepertoire HTBI primers produced the TCR beta libraries. TCRdb ran MiXCR on the multiplex PCR reads and lists one entry per CDR3 protein. This repertoire shows 400,000 to 500,000 distinct CDR3 sequences, 14% to 15% found once; its top ten account for around 15%. Sample time point: newly diagnosed GD, antithyroid drugs for less than 3 months. Scientists built the TCR library using RNA that was extracted from PBMCs. In addition, the sample was reused for a study of T cells in Graves' hyperthyroidism and ophthalmopathy.

This specimen was peripheral blood mononuclear cells (PBMCs), taken at new diagnosis, from a patient treated with antithyroid drugs. The receptors stem from a woman aged 30 to 39 with Graves disease.

This clonotype was detected many times. The chain couples TRBV19 to TRBJ2-1, with 14 positions matching TRBD2. Trimming at V came to 0 bases and at J to 10 bases, leaving 5 bases not matched to a gene. This CDR3 is 16 amino acids long. CDR1 is LNHDA and CDR2 is SQIVND in the germline V gene (reference sequence). This CDR3 reads CASSIDRGLAGAEQFF. For the CDR3, the DNA is TGTGCCAGTAGTATAGATAGGGGACTAGCGGGAGCCGAGCAGTTCTTC.

This clonotype occurred many times. The chain combines TRBV27 with TRBJ2-3; the match to TRBD1 covers 10 bases. This CDR3 spans 14 amino acids. With V trimmed by 2 bases and J by 6 bases, 2 bases remained unmatched. Looked up from germline, CDR1 is MNHEY and CDR2 is SMNVEV (reference sequence). The CDR3 sequence is CASSLRTGGDTQYF. DNA for the CDR3: TGTGCCAGCAGTTTAAGGACAGGGGGGGATACGCAGTATTTT.

This chain joins TRBV7-8 and TRBJ2-3, with D unclear. CDR1 is SGHVS, CDR2 FQNEAQ, per germline. V was pared by 4 bases and J by 8 bases, with 10 bases between. CDR3 length equals 12 residues. This CDR3 reads CASSSYSFTQYF. CDR3 coding DNA: TGTGCCAGCAGCTCCTACAGTTTTACGCAGTATTTT.

This clonotype has a count of ten or more. The J gene is TRBJ2-5, the V gene TRBV20-1; 9 bases match TRBD1. V was pared by 7 bases and J by 3 bases, with 15 bases of the junction left unmatched. Per germline, CDR1 DFQATT and CDR2 SNEGSKA (reference sequence). This CDR3 spans 16 amino acids. The CDR3 DNA is TGCAGTGGTGGGACAGGGTTGTGGGAAGGGGAAGAGACCCAGTACTTC. This codes for CSGGTGLWEGEETQYF.

This clonotype occurred many times. The chain uses TRBV28 and TRBJ1-1, with D hard to call. CDR3 size: 16 residues. Germline CDR1 MDHEN, CDR2 SYDVKM. Trimming pared 2 bases from V and 0 bases from J, leaving 13 bases between. CDR3 region: CASSLGLEEMNTEAFF. The CDR3 bases are TGTGCCAGCAGTTTAGGTTTGGAAGAAATGAACACTGAAGCTTTCTTT.

This clonotype occurred many times. The J gene is TRBJ1-4, the V gene TRBV6-1, with D possibly TRBD1 on 5 matching bases. The CDR3 loop spans 14 amino acids. Germline V CDR1 and CDR2: MNHNS, SASEGT. Trimming removed 8 bases at V and 7 bases at J, with 17 bases between. CDR3 region: CASRTGTRGEKLFF. The CDR3 coding sequence is TGTGCCAGCCGTACCGGGACTCGCGGTGAAAAACTGTTTTTT.

This clonotype occurred many times. The chain carries TRBV28 and TRBJ2-7; D is tentatively TRBD1 or TRBD2 (5 bases each). Trimming took off 8 bases at V and 0 bases at J, with 14 bases between the two ends. This CDR3 comprises 14 residues. Germline CDR1 is MDHEN and CDR2 is SYDVKM. The CDR3 spells CASGDLGSSYEQYF. DNA of the CDR3: TGTGCCAGCGGGGACCTTGGGAGCTCCTACGAGCAGTACTTC. Looking up the rest from reference TRBV28 and TRBJ2-7 gives the full variable domain: DVKVTQSSRYLVKRTGEKVFLECVQDMDHENMFWYRQDPGLGLRLIYFSYDVKMKEKGDIPEGYSVSREKKERFSLILESASTNQTSMYLCASGDLGSSYEQYFGPGTRLTVT.

This clonotype was detected ten times or more. J is TRBJ1-1 and V is TRBV29-1, with D possibly matching TRBD1 (6 bases). Trimming left V 4 bases short and J 1 base short, with 16 bases between. Germline CDR1 reads SQVTM; CDR2 reads ANQGSEA. This CDR3 is built from 15 residues. The CDR3 nucleotides read TGCAGCGTTGCAAGGGCGGGGGGCCGGAACACTGAAGCTTTCTTT. Translation: CSVARAGGRNTEAFF.

In this sample, this clonotype turned up a few times. This chain links TRBV5-1 with TRBJ2-5; 10 positions agree with TRBD1. Trimming cost V 4 bases and J 4 bases; bases outside gene matches: 7. Germline-derived CDR1 and CDR2 are SGHRS and YFSETQ. There are 15 residues in the CDR3. The CDR3 DNA is TGCGCCAGCAGCACACCGACAGGGGGCGTAGAGACCCAGTACTTC. This codes for CASSTPTGGVETQYF.

This clonotype has ten or more counts. The chain joins TRBV3-1 to TRBJ2-7; no definite D call. There are 13 residues in the CDR3. The V end lost 4 bases, the J end lost 5 bases, and 12 bases lay between the germline ends. Germline CDR1 LGHDT, CDR2 YNNKEL (reference sequence). CDR3 DNA sequence: TGTGCCAGCAGCCTAACGGTCGCCGACGAGCAGTACTTC. Its translation is CASSLTVADEQYF.

The V call is TRBV6-1, the J call TRBJ1-2; D may be TRBD1 (6 bases). This CDR3 is built from 11 residues. The V and J ends lost 6 bases and 7 bases respectively, with 9 bases between them. Germline V gives CDR1 MNHNS, CDR2 SASEGT. The CDR3 sequence: CASRAGVGYTF. The CDR3 DNA follows: TGTGCCAGCAGGGCAGGGGTTGGCTACACCTTC.

This clonotype was seen many times. The chain employs TRBV29-1 and TRBJ2-7; 7 nucleotides agree with TRBD2. CDR1 and CDR2 (germline): SQVTM, ANQGSEA. This CDR3 region has 14 residues. The J segment lost 5 bases and the V segment lost 0 bases, leaving 7 bases of the junction unmatched. CDR3 loop: CSVEDGGRADEQYF. DNA for the CDR3: TGCAGCGTTGAAGATGGAGGGAGGGCCGACGAGCAGTACTTC.

This clonotype was counted many times. The chain has TRBV5-1 and TRBJ2-1; D unresolved. The CDR3 contains 15 residues. The V gene lost 1 base and the J gene lost 2 bases, with 10 bases spanning the gap. Per germline, CDR1 SGHRS and CDR2 YFSETQ. For the CDR3, the DNA is TGCGCCAGCAGCTTGATAAGTCAGACCTACAATGAGCAGTTCTTC. It translates to CASSLISQTYNEQFF.

To note about this clonotype: It may be a read error: a sequence one base away is much more abundant. J is TRBJ2-7 and V is TRBV2; 7 bases are shared with TRBD1. Germline V gene data show CDR1 as SNHLY and CDR2 as FYNNEI. The CDR3 has 15 amino acids. The CDR3 DNA is TGTGCCCGCAGACTTGACAGGGTAGTTTCCTACGAGCAGTACTTC. This encodes CARRLDRVVSYEQYF.

At least ten counts were recorded for this clonotype. The rearrangement joins TRBV5-6 to TRBJ2-1, with D possibly matching TRBD2 (5 bases). In germline, CDR1 is SGHDT, CDR2 YYEEEE. The CDR3 has 13 amino acids. The germline V and J ends were trimmed by 3 bases and 9 bases, with 13 bases remaining between them. CDR3 coding DNA: TGTGCCAGCAGCTCGGGGAGCGTGAGTGAGCAGTTCTTC. This codes for CASSSGSVSEQFF.

This clonotype appeared a few times. The CDR3 protein is CASSHPGLALSNIQYF. CDR3 nucleotides: TGCGCCAGCAGCCACCCGGGACTAGCTCTATCGAACATTCAGTACTTC. The chain recombines TRBV4-1 with TRBJ2-4; TRBD2 matches at 9 bases. V trimming: 3 bases; J trimming: 7 bases; junction bases outside the gene matches: 10. The length of the CDR3 is 16 residues. Germline V gene sequence: CDR1 MGHRA, CDR2 YSYEKL.

This clonotype appeared many times. The rearrangement joins TRBV18 to TRBJ1-2; no definite D call. Trimming removed 0 bases at V and 2 bases at J, with 7 bases between. CDR3 length equals 14 residues. The V gene's germline CDR1 is KGHSH and CDR2 LQKENI. The CDR3 DNA is TGTGCCAGCTCACCACCCGCAGGAAACTATGGCTACACCTTC. It codes for CASSPPAGNYGYTF.

The table lists this clonotype with many counts. This chain connects TRBV24-1 to TRBJ2-5; D is ambiguous. V shed 4 bases and J shed 9 bases, with 11 bases lying between them. Germline CDR1 is KGHDR and CDR2 is SFDVKD. The CDR3 covers 12 residues. Written as DNA, the CDR3 is TGTGCCACCAGTGACCCCCAGGCGGCCCAGTACTTC. Amino acids: CATSDPQAAQYF.

This clonotype was observed a handful of times. This rearrangement joins TRBV5-4 to TRBJ2-1, with D possibly being TRBD2 (5 bases). The V gene lost 4 bases and the J gene lost 6 bases, with 17 bases spanning the gap. This CDR3 has 15 residues. Germline-derived CDR1 and CDR2 are SGHNT and YYREEE (reference sequence). The CDR3: CASSGRSGAVNEQFF. CDR3 in DNA: TGTGCCAGCAGCGGCCGGAGCGGAGCCGTCAATGAGCAGTTCTTC.

This clonotype came up many times. The chain links TRBV12-3 or TRBV12-4 to TRBJ2-7, with D perhaps TRBD1 (6 bases). V was cut by 6 bases and J by 2 bases, with 8 bases left in between. The length of the CDR3 is 12 residues. The CDR3 nucleotides are TGTGCCAGCAGCGACAGGACCTACGAGCAGTACTTC. Amino acid sequence: CASSDRTYEQYF.

This clonotype has ten or more counts. The chain employs TRBV7-9 and TRBJ2-1; 12 nucleotides match TRBD2. J gave up 6 bases and V 1 base, and 4 bases lay outside the gene matches. Germline V gives CDR1 SEHNR, CDR2 FQNEAQ (reference sequence). The CDR3 is 16 amino acids. The CDR3 protein is CASSLDGLAGTNEQFF. CDR3 in DNA: TGTGCCAGCAGCTTAGATGGACTAGCGGGAACCAATGAGCAGTTCTTC. The full variable domain, its missing parts supplied by reference TRBV7-9 and TRBJ2-1, is DTGVSQNPRHKITKRGQNVTFRCDPISEHNRLYWYRQTLGQGPEFLTYFQNEAQLEKSRLLSDRFSAERPKGSFSTLEIQRTEQGDSAMYLCASSLDGLAGTNEQFFGPGTRLTVL.

The chain employs TRBV9 and TRBJ1-5; D is perhaps TRBD1 (5 bases). This CDR3 comprises 14 residues. V lost 4 bases and J 0 bases, leaving 8 bases between the germline ends. CDR1 is SGDLS, CDR2 YYNGEE, per germline. CDR3 sequence: CASSWGNSNQPQHF. As DNA, the CDR3 is TGTGCCAGCAGCTGGGGGAATAGCAATCAGCCCCAGCATTTT.

The rearrangement links TRBV9 to TRBJ2-7; D may be TRBD1 (5 bases). The germline gives CDR1 SGDLS, CDR2 YYNGEE. Deletions cut 0 bases from V and 3 bases from J, with 13 bases between. The CDR3 totals 15 residues. CDR3 DNA: TGTGCCAGCAGCGTAGGATCAGGGTCAAACTACGAGCAGTACTTC. It codes for CASSVGSGSNYEQYF.

This clonotype was counted many times. One end of the junction fails to match germline, which may point to a read error. The chain has TRBV30 and TRBJ2-7, with 9 bases matching TRBD1. In germline, CDR1 is GTSNPN, CDR2 SVGIG (reference sequence). This CDR3 contains 16 residues. The CDR3 sequence is CAWSVQGGQGSSEQYF. The CDR3 nucleotides are TGTGCCTGGAGTGTACAGGGGGGACAGGGCTCCTCCGAGCAGTACTTC. Looking up the rest from reference TRBV30 and TRBJ2-7 gives the full variable domain: SQTIHQWPATLVQPVGSPLSLECTVEGTSNPNLYWYRQAAGRGLQLLFYSVGIGQISSEVPQNLSASRPQDRQFILSSKKLLLSDSGFYLCAWSVQGGQGSSEQYFGPGTRLTVT.

Ten or more counts support this clonotype. V is TRBV29-1 and J is TRBJ2-3, with TRBD2 identical over 8 bases. The CDR3 runs 13 residues. The germline V gene encodes CDR1 SQVTM and CDR2 ANQGSEA. V shed 4 bases, J shed 4 bases, and the junction held 4 bases outside the gene matches. This CDR3 reads CSVAPGGADTQYF. Written as DNA, the CDR3 is TGCAGCGTTGCCCCGGGAGGGGCAGATACGCAGTATTTT.